These T cell receptor beta chains were read from a single sample in a study of cytomegalovirus exposure and HLA in healthy donors. The data were produced by immunoSEQ multiplex PCR, yet TCRdb's version contains in-frame clones alone and is incomplete. The sample shows 150,000 to 200,000 clones, 80% to 85% of them seen only once. The sequenced material came from PBMCs. The source is a human donor in good health. Both conserved end residues are part of each CDR3. The D gene is left open where the match is weak. Only part of the rows carry a size: once, few, many, or a class if the clone is expanded.

v_call,cdr3_length,j_call,d_call,clone_size,cdr3_aa,cdr3_nt
TRBV11-1,14,TRBJ1-6,-,few,CASRVTPYNSPLHF,TGTGCCAGCAGGGTGACACCCTATAATTCACCCCTCCACTTT
TRBV21-1,13,TRBJ1-5,-,-,CASRIDRAQPQHF,TGTGCCAGCAGGATCGACAGGGCCCAGCCCCAGCATTTT
TRBV4-3,18,TRBJ2-3,-,-,CASSQTRRLVRITDTQYF,TGCGCCAGCAGCCAGACGAGAAGACTAGTTAGAATCACAGATACGCAGTATTTT
TRBV14,14,TRBJ1-2,-,-,CASSRGGANYGYTF,TGTGCCAGCAGCCGGGGAGGCGCTAACTATGGCTACACCTTC
TRBV7-9,16,TRBJ2-1,-,-,CASSQGVGGLQDEQFF,TGTGCCAGCAGCCAGGGTGTCGGGGGGCTTCAGGATGAGCAGTTCTTC
TRBV9,19,TRBJ2-5,TRBD2,once,CASSTRLEASGGSEETQYF,TGTGCCAGCAGTACACGGTTGGAGGCTAGCGGGGGCTCAGAAGAGACCCAGTACTTC
TRBV27,15,TRBJ1-5,-,-,CASSFSTANNQPQHF,TGTGCCAGCAGTTTTTCGACAGCGAACAATCAGCCCCAGCATTTT
TRBV4-2,17,TRBJ2-2,-,-,CASSPQATGAKGGELFF,TGTGCCAGCAGCCCACAAGCCACTGGGGCGAAAGGTGGGGAGCTGTTTTTT
TRBV6-6,12,TRBJ1-5,-,-,CASGKGHQPQHF,TGTGCCAGCGGGAAGGGGCACCAGCCCCAGCATTTT
TRBV5-6,12,TRBJ2-7,-,-,CASLDRNYEQYF,TGTGCCAGCCTTGACAGGAACTACGAGCAGTACTTC
TRBV4-1,16,TRBJ2-1,TRBD2,-,CASSQGPGLATDEQFF,TGCGCCAGCAGCCAAGGCCCGGGACTAGCGACCGATGAGCAGTTCTTC
TRBV10-3,15,TRBJ2-2,-,once,CAISESSAETGELFF,TGTGCCATCAGTGAGTCATCAGCGGAAACCGGGGAGCTGTTTTTT
TRBV5-4,17,TRBJ2-3,TRBD2,-,CASSPEVARGTTDTQYF,TGTGCCAGCAGCCCGGAAGTTGCGCGGGGGACCACAGATACGCAGTATTTT
TRBV11-2,14,TRBJ2-7,-,-,CASSTTQGFYEQYF,TGTGCCAGCAGCACAACGCAGGGGTTCTACGAGCAGTACTTC
TRBV4-3,16,TRBJ1-2,-,-,CASSPNPGGTSYGYTF,TGCGCCAGCAGCCCAAACCCGGGGGGGACCAGTTATGGCTACACCTTC
TRBV7-2,13,TRBJ2-1,TRBD2,-,CASSSLAVNEQFF,TGTGCCAGCAGCTCCCTAGCGGTGAATGAGCAGTTCTTC
TRBV7-9,12,TRBJ1-2,-,-,CASSAPAGGYTF,TGTGCCAGCAGCGCTCCCGCGGGCGGCTACACCTTC
TRBV27,14,TRBJ1-1,-,-,CASRGFKGGTEAFF,TGTGCCAGCAGAGGTTTTAAGGGAGGGACTGAAGCTTTCTTT
TRBV27,16,TRBJ1-1,-,once,CASSLWGGAVIAEAFF,TGTGCCAGCAGTTTATGGGGTGGGGCTGTGATCGCTGAAGCTTTCTTT
TRBV6-5,13,TRBJ1-2,-,few,CATGGGSVDGYTF,TGTGCCACAGGAGGAGGGAGCGTCGATGGCTACACCTTC
TRBV27,17,TRBJ2-6,TRBD1,-,CASSLRQGPSGANVLTF,TGTGCCAGCAGCTTAAGACAGGGACCCTCTGGGGCCAACGTCCTGACTTTC
TRBV2,15,TRBJ2-5,TRBD1,-,CASSGGQGARETQYF,TGTGCCAGCAGTGGGGGACAGGGGGCAAGGGAGACCCAGTACTTC
TRBV6-5,12,TRBJ2-7,-,-,CASTSLYYEQYF,TGTGCCAGCACCTCCCTCTACTACGAGCAGTACTTC
TRBV30,18,TRBJ1-6,TRBD1,-,CAWSARGGPSSYNSPLHF,TGTGCCTGGAGTGCAAGAGGGGGCCCTAGCTCCTATAATTCACCCCTCCACTTT
TRBV4-1,15,TRBJ2-2,TRBD2,once,CASSPGLARTRELFF,TGCGCCAGCAGCCCCGGACTAGCGAGAACCAGGGAGCTGTTTTTT
TRBV7-8,14,TRBJ1-2,TRBD1,once,CASSFGQGRYGYTF,TGTGCCAGCAGCTTTGGACAGGGCCGTTATGGCTACACCTTC
TRBV18,15,TRBJ1-1,-,-,CASSPGQAANTEAFF,TGTGCCAGCTCACCAGGTCAGGCCGCGAACACTGAAGCTTTCTTT
TRBV4-3,15,TRBJ1-1,-,-,CASSQVLLLNTEAFF,TGCGCCAGCAGCCAAGTCTTACTTCTGAACACTGAAGCTTTCTTT
TRBV6-1,14,TRBJ1-2,-,-,CASSEFPRGEGYTF,TGTGCCAGCAGTGAGTTCCCCAGGGGTGAGGGCTACACCTTC
TRBV29-1,16,TRBJ1-1,-,-,CSFYRRIGQRNTEAFF,TGCAGCTTTTACCGACGAATTGGACAGAGGAACACTGAAGCTTTCTTT